One sample yielded the 9 T cell receptor beta chains listed below, sequenced in a study of blood T cell repertoires in COVID-19. Sequenced by immunoSEQ multiplex PCR; TCRdb stores in-frame clones only, minus some. The table shows about 100,000 clones, with roughly 90% occurring only once. The sample taken for sequencing was peripheral blood. Every receptor here comes from a man younger than 40 in a cohort sampled during active COVID-19.

The chain combines TRBV28 with TRBJ2-5; 9 positions agree with TRBD1. The CDR3 extends over 16 amino acids. Germline-derived CDR1 and CDR2 are MDHEN and SYDVKM. J was trimmed by 5 bases and V by 6 bases; bases with no gene match: 13. CDR3 sequence (DNA): TGTGCCAGCAGCTCGATTACAGGGGGCGAGAGGGAGACCCAGTACTTC. Protein sequence: CASSSITGGERETQYF.

The V call is TRBV5-1, the J call TRBJ1-2; possible D gene TRBD1, 5 bases. CDR3 length: 14 amino acids. The V gene lost 0 bases and the J gene lost 5 bases, with 11 bases spanning the gap. Germline CDR1 reads SGHRS; CDR2 reads YFSETQ. Here the CDR3 reads CASSLVQGIYGYTF. The CDR3 region has the DNA TGCGCCAGCAGCTTGGTTCAGGGAATTTATGGCTACACCTTC. The full variable domain, in which reference TRBV5-1 and TRBJ1-2 provide the parts outside the CDR3, is KAGVTQTPRYLIKTRGQQVTLSCSPISGHRSVSWYQQTPGQGLQFLFEYFSETQRNKGNFPGRFSGRQFSNSRSEMNVSTLELGDSALYLCASSLVQGIYGYTFGSGTRLTVV.

J is TRBJ2-2 and V is TRBV5-4, with TRBD2 matching over 15 bases. J gave up 3 bases and V 0 bases, and 6 bases lay outside the gene matches. CDR1 SGHNT and CDR2 YYREEE come from the germline V gene (reference sequence). This CDR3 is 19 amino acids long. The CDR3 nucleotides read TGTGCCAGCAGCTTGGCGGGACTAGCGGGGGGCCCGTACACCGGGGAGCTGTTTTTT. It yields the protein CASSLAGLAGGPYTGELFF.

The V call is TRBV3-1 (or the pseudogene TRBV3-2), the J call TRBJ1-1; no definite D call. CDR1 and CDR2 from the germline V gene are LGHDT and YNNKEL (reference sequence). V was clipped by 1 base and J by 1 base, with 10 bases between them. The CDR3 totals 15 residues. The CDR3 coding sequence is TGTGCCAGCAGCCAAGGAAGGTCAGGGAACACTGAAGCTTTCTTT. Protein product: CASSQGRSGNTEAFF.

The chain employs TRBV3-1 (or the pseudogene TRBV3-2) and TRBJ2-1, with D possibly being TRBD1 (6 bases). The CDR3 has 14 residues. Deletions cut 3 bases from V and 5 bases from J, with 11 bases between. Germline loops: CDR1 LGHDT, CDR2 YNNKEL (reference sequence). The DNA of the CDR3 is TGTGCCAGCAGCCAGGGGGCAGGACACAATGAGCAGTTCTTC. Translated: CASSQGAGHNEQFF.

The CDR3 protein is CASSSHDRANIQYF. DNA for the CDR3: TGTGCCAGCAGTTCTCATGACAGAGCAAACATTCAGTACTTC. This chain uses TRBV28 with TRBJ2-4; D might be TRBD1 (5 bases). The V and J ends lost 4 bases and 6 bases respectively, with 13 bases between them. This CDR3 spans 14 amino acids. In germline, CDR1 is MDHEN, CDR2 SYDVKM.

The V and J genes are TRBV6-2 or TRBV6-3 and TRBJ1-5; weak D call: TRBD1 (5 bases). CDR3 length: 13 amino acids. Trimming took off 2 bases at V and 5 bases at J, with 7 bases between the two ends. Germline V gives CDR1 MNHEY, CDR2 SVGEGT. The CDR3 region is CASSYDSYQPQHF. The CDR3 coding sequence is TGTGCCAGCAGTTACGACAGCTATCAGCCCCAGCATTTT.

J is TRBJ2-1 and V is TRBV7-2, with a possible D match to TRBD1 (6 bases). CDR3 length: 14 amino acids. Germline values: CDR1 SGHTA, CDR2 FQGNSA. The V end was cut by 6 bases, the J end by 0 bases, with 9 bases between. The CDR3 nucleotides are TGTGCCAGCAGGAACAGGGACTCCTACAATGAGCAGTTCTTC. Its protein is CASRNRDSYNEQFF. The full variable domain, its missing parts supplied by reference TRBV7-2 and TRBJ2-1, is GAGVSQSPSNKVTEKGKDVELRCDPISGHTALYWYRQSLGQGLEFLIYFQGNSAPDKSGLPSDRFSAERTGGSVSTLTIQRTQQEDSAVYLCASRNRDSYNEQFFGPGTRLTVL.

This clone has a handful of counts. The chain combines TRBV5-6 with TRBJ1-6; 9 positions match TRBD1. CDR1 and CDR2 from the germline V gene are SGHDT and YYEEEE. The CDR3 extends over 15 amino acids. The junction had 5 bases not matched to a gene; V was cut back by 0 bases and J by 10 bases. The CDR3: CASSLDGTGRSPLHF. CDR3 DNA: TGTGCCAGCAGCTTGGATGGGACAGGGCGATCACCCCTCCACTTT.